What follows are 3 T cell receptor beta chains derived from one specimen sequenced in a study of cytomegalovirus exposure and HLA in healthy donors. Repertoires were generated with immunoSEQ multiplex PCR, while TCRdb's copy carries only in-frame clones and drops some. This table has about 130,000 clones, about 88% appearing once. Sequenced input: PBMCs. These receptors were collected from a young woman in good health and CMV-seronegative.

The chain employs TRBV18 and TRBJ2-5; weak D call: TRBD1 (5 bases). V was trimmed by 4 bases and J by 9 bases, leaving 18 bases between them. Germline V gene data show CDR1 as KGHSH and CDR2 as LQKENI. There are 14 residues in the CDR3. The CDR3 here is CASSRGTDVLSQYF. The CDR3 nucleotides read TGTGCCAGCTCACGGGGCACAGACGTTCTCTCCCAGTACTTC.

The DNA for the CDR3 is TGTGCCAGCAGCTTAGGTCGGAGGACCGGGGAGCTGTTTTTT. As protein: CASSLGRRTGELFF. The rearrangement uses TRBV7-2 and TRBJ2-2; TRBD2 might be the D (5 bases). V dropped 1 base and J dropped 5 bases, with 8 bases sitting between them. Germline CDR1 reads SGHTA; CDR2 reads FQGNSA. The CDR3 sequence is 14 residues long.

The J gene is TRBJ2-3, the V gene TRBV11-3; 7 bases line up with TRBD2. Looked up from germline, CDR1 is SGHNT and CDR2 is YENEEA. The CDR3 loop spans 14 amino acids. Germline trimming cut 0 bases from V and 5 bases from J; bases unmatched to any gene: 2. CDR3 DNA: TGTGCCAGCAGCTTAGATGGGGGGGGAGATACGCAGTATTTT. Protein product: CASSLDGGGDTQYF.